These 31 T cell receptor beta chains came from one sample sequenced in a study of blood T cell repertoires in COVID-19. Using immunoSEQ multiplex PCR, the repertoire was profiled, and TCRdb retains in-frame clones only, with some absent. The sample has 95,000 to 150,000 clones, 75% to 90% seen once. The specimen sequenced was peripheral blood. The receptors were gathered from a woman between 70 and 85 years old with acute or convalescent COVID-19.

In this sample, this clone turned up a few times. The chain recombines TRBV2 with TRBJ1-2, with a tentative D call TRBD1 (5 bases). The CDR3 totals 15 residues. Germline V gene lookup returns CDR1 SNHLY and CDR2 FYNNEI. V was shortened by 6 bases and J by 0 bases, with 14 bases between the two germline ends. The DNA for the CDR3 is TGTGCCAGCAGCAGCAGGGTGACCGCTAACTATGGCTACACCTTC. As protein: CASSSRVTANYGYTF.

This chain joins TRBV11-2 and TRBJ2-5; 7 nucleotides match TRBD1. Germline CDR1 and CDR2: SGHAT and FQNNGV. V shed 1 base, J shed 1 base, and the junction held 3 bases outside the gene matches. CDR3 length: 15 amino acids. CDR3 bases: TGTGCCAGCAGCTTAGTGTGGGACAGCCAAGAGACCCAGTACTTC. The encoded protein is CASSLVWDSQETQYF.

The chain's CDR3 is CASSTEDLKGDEQFF. CDR3 nucleotide sequence: TGCGCCAGCAGCACCGAAGACCTAAAAGGGGATGAGCAGTTCTTC. J is TRBJ2-1 and V is TRBV5-1, with D perhaps matching TRBD1 (5 bases). Germline values: CDR1 SGHRS, CDR2 YFSETQ. The CDR3 is 15 residues long. V lost 4 bases to trimming and J lost 8 bases, with 19 bases between them.

V usage is TRBV27 and J usage is TRBJ1-5; TRBD1 matches at 8 bases. Germline V gene lookup returns CDR1 MNHEY and CDR2 SMNVEV (reference sequence). J was trimmed by 6 bases and V by 5 bases; bases with no gene match: 12. This CDR3 is 16 amino acids long. The CDR3 is CASSPDRGIGAQPQHF. Written as DNA, the CDR3 is TGTGCCAGCAGTCCCGACAGGGGAATCGGGGCTCAGCCCCAGCATTTT.

V is TRBV28 and J is TRBJ2-1, with 10 bases lining up with TRBD2. The CDR3 consists of 16 residues. The J segment lost 7 bases and the V segment lost 6 bases, leaving 12 bases of the junction unmatched. Germline V gene data show CDR1 as MDHEN and CDR2 as SYDVKM. The CDR3 nucleotides read TGTGCCAGCAGGTCCCACCTAGCGGGGGTAGGTAATGAGCAGTTCTTC. Translating it yields CASRSHLAGVGNEQFF.

V usage is TRBV15 and J usage is TRBJ1-5; D is ambiguous. Deletions cut 0 bases from V and 0 bases from J, with 15 bases between. Germline lookup yields CDR1 LNHNV and CDR2 YYDKDF (reference sequence). The CDR3 has 18 amino acids. DNA of the CDR3: TGTGCCACCAGCAGAGATAAGGGAGCAGAAGATAGCAATCAGCCCCAGCATTTT. Protein: CATSRDKGAEDSNQPQHF.

This clone was found once. The J gene is TRBJ2-3, the V gene TRBV5-6; tentative D call: TRBD1 (6 bases). The CDR3 is 16 amino acids. CDR1 and CDR2 from the germline V gene are SGHDT and YYEEEE. Trimming removed 0 bases from V and 2 bases from J, with 13 bases in between. CDR3 coding DNA: TGTGCCAGCAGCTTGGACGGCAGGGGCGCCACAGATACGCAGTATTTT. Translation gives CASSLDGRGATDTQYF.

To note about this clone: This CDR3 is also generated by other DNA sequences in the sample. The chain uses TRBV12-3 or TRBV12-4 and TRBJ1-2; D remains ambiguous. Trimming shortened V by 1 base and J by 2 bases, and 5 bases separated the two germline ends. The CDR3 has 13 residues. The CDR3 here is CASSLGQNYGYTF. In nucleotides, the CDR3 is TGTGCCAGCAGTTTAGGGCAGAACTATGGCTACACCTTC.

The chain is built from TRBV5-1 and TRBJ1-2; D is possibly TRBD1 (6 bases). This CDR3 region has 14 residues. The V end lost 4 bases, the J end lost 7 bases, and 17 bases lay between the germline ends. Germline CDR1 reads SGHRS; CDR2 reads YFSETQ. This CDR3 reads CASSPQQGLGGYTF. In nucleotides, the CDR3 is TGCGCCAGCAGCCCCCAACAGGGATTGGGTGGCTACACCTTC.

The V gene is TRBV11-2, the J gene TRBJ1-1, with 7 bases fitting TRBD1. Germline V gene lookup returns CDR1 SGHAT and CDR2 FQNNGV. V was clipped by 3 bases and J by 11 bases; unmatched bases: 12. The CDR3 contains 14 residues. This CDR3 is CASSFQDRPVGAFF. CDR3 coding DNA: TGTGCCAGCAGCTTCCAGGACAGGCCAGTGGGGGCTTTCTTT.

The chain employs TRBV7-9 and TRBJ2-7; TRBD1 agrees at 7 bases. V shed 3 bases and J 2 bases; nucleotides not matched to a gene: 4. The CDR3 runs to 14 residues. Per the germline V gene, CDR1 is SEHNR and CDR2 is FQNEAQ (reference sequence). The CDR3 loop is CASSFGTETYEQYF. The DNA of the CDR3 is TGTGCCAGCAGCTTTGGGACAGAGACCTACGAGCAGTACTTC.

The chain combines TRBV11-3 with TRBJ1-1, with D possibly being TRBD1 (5 bases). Trimming left V 1 base short and J 5 bases short, with 14 bases between. The CDR3 runs 15 residues. CDR1 is SGHNT and CDR2 is YENEEA in the germline V gene. The DNA for the CDR3 is TGTGCCAGCAGCTTAGGTCAGGGAGGAGCAACTGAAGCTTTCTTT. It encodes CASSLGQGGATEAFF.

This clone was seen at least ten times. The gene calls are TRBV29-1 and TRBJ2-7; 11 bases match TRBD2. V was pared by 5 bases and J by 2 bases, with 11 bases of the junction left unmatched. CDR3 length: 16 residues. Germline CDR1 and CDR2: SQVTM and ANQGSEA. CDR3 bases: TGCAGCGTTAGGGGTAGCGGGGGGGCCACCACCTACGAGCAGTACTTC. Translated, it gives CSVRGSGGATTYEQYF.

CDR3 residues: CATSDVTDTQYF. Here the CDR3 DNA reads TGTGCCACCAGTGACGTAACAGATACGCAGTATTTT. V and J are TRBV24-1 and TRBJ2-3; no firm D call. The length of the CDR3 is 12 residues. CDR1 and CDR2 (germline): KGHDR, SFDVKD. V dropped 4 bases and J dropped 3 bases, with 4 bases sitting between them.

This chain links TRBV7-9 with TRBJ1-5; D unclear. Trimming removed 1 base from V and 3 bases from J, with 4 bases in between. Germline V CDR1 and CDR2: SEHNR, FQNEAQ (reference sequence). The CDR3 consists of 13 residues. This chain's CDR3 is CASSLVANQPQHF. CDR3 nucleotides: TGTGCCAGCAGCTTAGTAGCCAATCAGCCCCAGCATTTT. Combining the CDR3 with reference TRBV7-9 and TRBJ1-5 gives the whole variable domain DTGVSQNPRHKITKRGQNVTFRCDPISEHNRLYWYRQTLGQGPEFLTYFQNEAQLEKSRLLSDRFSAERPKGSFSTLEIQRTEQGDSAMYLCASSLVANQPQHFGDGTRLSIL.

This sequence joins TRBV7-3 and TRBJ2-5; D is possibly TRBD2 (6 bases). CDR1 and CDR2 from the germline V gene are SGHTA and FQGTGA. The CDR3 runs to 13 residues. V was shortened by 5 bases and J by 10 bases, with 17 bases between the two germline ends. The CDR3 DNA follows: TGTGCCAGCAGCCCTTCAGGCGGGGTTCGCCAGTACTTC. As protein: CASSPSGGVRQYF.

The chain couples TRBV25-1 to TRBJ1-4; tentatively, D is TRBD1 (5 bases). V lost 2 bases to trimming and J lost 4 bases, with 14 bases between them. This CDR3 comprises 16 residues. Germline CDR1 is MGHDK and CDR2 is SYGVNS. CDR3 sequence reads: CASSERGGGVNEKLFF. CDR3 in DNA: TGTGCCAGCAGTGAAAGGGGCGGAGGGGTTAATGAAAAACTGTTTTTT.

The chain has TRBV2 and TRBJ1-5; D call uncertain. This CDR3 comprises 14 residues. The germline V gene encodes CDR1 SNHLY and CDR2 FYNNEI. V dropped 9 bases and J dropped 2 bases, with 14 bases sitting between them. The CDR3 spells CASLPEIGNQPQHF. For the CDR3, the DNA is TGTGCCAGTCTGCCCGAGATAGGCAATCAGCCCCAGCATTTT.

The chain has TRBV5-5 and TRBJ1-5, with 8 bases matching TRBD1. V dropped 5 bases and J dropped 6; count of bases not matched to a gene: 4. The CDR3 length is 13 residues. CDR1 is SGHKS, CDR2 YYEKEE, per germline (reference sequence). The CDR3 loop reads CASSTGGIQPQHF. CDR3 nucleotides: TGTGCCAGCAGTACAGGGGGGATTCAGCCCCAGCATTTT.

The V gene is TRBV6-5, the J gene TRBJ2-1; 13 nucleotides align to TRBD2. The length of the CDR3 is 12 residues. The ends lost 6 bases at V and 10 bases at J; junction bases unmatched: 0. Germline V lookup: CDR1 MNHEY, CDR2 SVGAGI. The CDR3: CASRTSGGEQFF. DNA for the CDR3: TGTGCCAGCAGGACTAGCGGGGGGGAGCAGTTCTTC.

This clone was detected once. The chain is built from TRBV18 and TRBJ1-1, with 7 bases matching TRBD1. This CDR3 is 16 amino acids long. Germline assignment: CDR1 KGHSH and CDR2 LQKENI. V was clipped by 1 base and J by 5 bases; unmatched bases: 10. Written as DNA, the CDR3 is TGTGCCAGCTCACCACGACAGGGAATTGAGGGGACTGAAGCTTTCTTT. Amino acids: CASSPRQGIEGTEAFF.

V gene TRBV11-2 combines with J gene TRBJ2-2; weak D call: TRBD2 (5 bases). V was clipped by 4 bases and J by 1 base, with 10 bases between them. In germline, CDR1 is SGHAT, CDR2 FQNNGV. The CDR3 runs to 15 residues. The CDR3 protein is CASSSRTGNTGELFF. In nucleotides, the CDR3 is TGTGCCAGCAGCTCCAGGACTGGGAACACCGGGGAGCTGTTTTTT.

V and J are TRBV28 and TRBJ1-4, with 7 nucleotides matching TRBD1. The CDR3 length is 18 residues. Losses at the gene ends were 6 bases for V and 0 bases for J; bases not matched to a gene: 13. Germline values: CDR1 MDHEN, CDR2 SYDVKM. CDR3 in amino acids: CASSPSPGQSATNEKLFF. CDR3 in DNA: TGTGCCAGCAGCCCCAGCCCGGGACAGTCTGCAACTAATGAAAAACTGTTTTTT.

The chain links TRBV6-5 to TRBJ1-1, with D possibly TRBD1 on 5 matching bases. Germline V lookup: CDR1 MNHEY, CDR2 SVGAGI. V gave up 3 bases and J gave up 1 base, with 12 bases separating them. The CDR3 consists of 15 residues. The CDR3, as DNA: TGTGCCAGCAGTTATGACAGTAACCCGAACACTGAAGCTTTCTTT. Residues: CASSYDSNPNTEAFF.

The chain's CDR3 is CASSLTGAKEGYTF. DNA of the CDR3: TGTGCCAGCAGCTTAACAGGGGCGAAGGAGGGCTACACCTTC. The chain recombines TRBV7-3 with TRBJ1-2; maybe TRBD1 (5 bases). Trimming removed 0 bases from V and 8 bases from J, with 13 bases in between. This CDR3 region has 14 residues. Looked up from germline, CDR1 is SGHTA and CDR2 is FQGTGA.

The chain employs TRBV12-3 or TRBV12-4 and TRBJ2-3; no firm D call. This CDR3 comprises 13 residues. The V and J ends lost 5 bases and 6 bases respectively, with 12 bases between them. The CDR3 protein is CASSAELEDTQYF. The CDR3 DNA is TGTGCCAGCAGTGCCGAGTTGGAGGATACGCAGTATTTT.

The J gene is TRBJ2-7, the V gene TRBV5-6, with D possibly matching TRBD2 (6 bases). From germline, CDR1 is SGHDT and CDR2 YYEEEE. V was clipped by 3 bases and J by 2 bases, with 21 bases between them. The CDR3 consists of 17 residues. The CDR3: CASSYTPYRSGAYEQYF. CDR3 nucleotide sequence: TGTGCCAGCAGCTACACTCCTTACAGGTCGGGGGCCTACGAGCAGTACTTC.

The rearrangement uses TRBV5-6 and TRBJ1-2; 8 bases are shared with TRBD1. The CDR3 consists of 14 residues. Germline lookup yields CDR1 SGHDT and CDR2 YYEEEE. Germline trimming cut 4 bases from V and 3 bases from J; bases unmatched to any gene: 5. The CDR3 protein is CASSARGLDYGYTF. CDR3 coding DNA: TGTGCCAGCAGCGCCAGGGGGCTGGACTATGGCTACACCTTC.

As concerns this clone: Other DNA sequences from this sample encode an identical CDR3 as well. The chain employs TRBV3-1 (or the pseudogene TRBV3-2) and TRBJ2-2; maybe TRBD2 (6 bases). Trimming took off 3 bases at V and 5 bases at J, with 7 bases between the two ends. The germline gives CDR1 LGHDT, CDR2 YNNKEL (reference sequence). The CDR3 contains 13 residues. The CDR3, as DNA: TGTGCCAGCAGCCAGGGGGGAACCGGGGAGCTGTTTTTT. Translated: CASSQGGTGELFF.

This chain connects TRBV30 to TRBJ1-5, with 8 nucleotides matching TRBD1. Germline CDR1 and CDR2: GTSNPN and SVGIG (reference sequence). J lost 3 bases, V lost 0 bases, and 7 bases had no gene match. The CDR3 runs 16 residues. The CDR3 spells CAWSVPGTGSNQPQHF. Written as DNA, the CDR3 is TGTGCCTGGAGTGTACCCGGGACAGGATCCAATCAGCCCCAGCATTTT.

The table lists this clone with a few counts. The chain is built from TRBV12-5 and TRBJ1-2; 8 nucleotides line up with TRBD1. Germline-derived CDR1 and CDR2 are LGHNT and FRNRAP. Losses at the gene ends were 5 bases for V and 8 bases for J; bases not matched to a gene: 10. The CDR3 is made up of 14 amino acids. The CDR3 protein is CASGPHGQGHGYTF. The DNA for the CDR3 is TGTGCTAGTGGTCCTCACGGACAGGGACACGGCTACACCTTC.